The present TCR beta chain was sequenced within a study of blood T cell repertoires in COVID-19. Study as a whole: The samples span acute and convalescent COVID-19 from the United States, Italy and Spain.

Germline V gene data show CDR1 as MNHEY and CDR2 as SMNVEV (reference sequence). V was shortened by 3 bases and J by 4 bases, with 9 bases between the two germline ends. The CDR3 has 13 residues. As processed by the authors: The assay estimated nucleated cells by amplifying reference gene primers. Assay: immunoSEQ multiplex PCR; the TCRdb copy retains only in-frame clones and omits some. The V and J calls and clone size were taken over from that table, and D and trimming were inferred from the DNA. The table records about 130,000 clones, around 81% of them present only once. This clone has only a few counts.

The TCR sequence derives from a woman aged 45-60 years with acute or convalescent COVID-19. This rearrangement joins TRBV27 to TRBJ1-1; weak D call: TRBD1 (6 bases). Sequencing was carried out using peripheral blood. The CDR3 DNA is TGTGCCAGCAGTTTCAGGGGAAGCACTGAAGCTTTCTTT. Translation gives CASSFRGSTEAFF.